These 3 T cell receptor beta chains share one sample of origin, sequenced in a study of OX40 agonist ivuxolimab in advanced cancers. Measured with immunoSEQ multiplex PCR; TCRdb has only the in-frame clones, and not every one. Among some 85,000 clones listed, 75% to 95% were seen once. The specimen comprised CD4+ or CD8+ T cells sorted from blood, sampled in a trial of the OX40 agonist ivuxolimab. All receptors come from an adult with an advanced solid tumor such as melanoma, head and neck, liver or kidney cancer.

The gene calls are TRBV28 and TRBJ2-3; 7 nucleotides match TRBD1. V gave up 6 bases and J gave up 3 bases; unmatched junction bases: 12. The germline V gene encodes CDR1 MDHEN and CDR2 SYDVKM. The CDR3 runs to 16 residues. The CDR3 sequence: CASSGRQTGLTDTQYF. CDR3 DNA sequence: TGTGCCAGCAGCGGAAGACAGACAGGGCTTACAGATACGCAGTATTTT.

The chain joins TRBV6-4 to TRBJ2-3, with 9 bases matching TRBD2. After removal of 0 bases from V and 5 bases from J, the junction contained 3 bases not matched to a gene. Germline V gene sequence: CDR1 MRHNA, CDR2 SNTAGT. This CDR3 contains 15 residues. The DNA of the CDR3 is TGTGCCAGCAGTGACTCCGGACTAGCGATAGATACGCAGTATTTT. Its protein is CASSDSGLAIDTQYF.

The rearrangement joins TRBV28 to TRBJ2-5; D is ambiguous. The tail of the sequence fits TRBJ2-7 better, so the J call may be wrong. The CDR3 contains 15 residues. Germline values: CDR1 MDHEN, CDR2 SYDVKM. In DNA form, the CDR3 reads TGTGCCAGTGAGGCCCAAACGATGTACTCCTACGAGCAGTACTTC. It is translated as CASEAQTMYSYEQYF.